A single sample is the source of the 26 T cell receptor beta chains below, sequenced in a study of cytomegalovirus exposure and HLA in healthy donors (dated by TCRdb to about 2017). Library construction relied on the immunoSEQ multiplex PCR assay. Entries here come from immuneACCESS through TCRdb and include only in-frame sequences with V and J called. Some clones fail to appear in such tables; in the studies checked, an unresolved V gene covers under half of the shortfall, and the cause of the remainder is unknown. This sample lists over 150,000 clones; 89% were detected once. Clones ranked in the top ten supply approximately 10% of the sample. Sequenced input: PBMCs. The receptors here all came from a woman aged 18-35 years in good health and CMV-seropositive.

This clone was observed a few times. As DNA, the CDR3 is TGTGCCAGCAGTTACGGTCCCAGCAATCAGCCCCAGCATTTT. Translated: CASSYGPSNQPQHF. This chain connects TRBV5-5 to TRBJ1-5; unclear D gene. Germline V gives CDR1 SGHKS, CDR2 YYEKEE (reference sequence). This CDR3 spans 14 amino acids. Trimming removed 5 bases from V and 1 base from J, with 10 bases in between.

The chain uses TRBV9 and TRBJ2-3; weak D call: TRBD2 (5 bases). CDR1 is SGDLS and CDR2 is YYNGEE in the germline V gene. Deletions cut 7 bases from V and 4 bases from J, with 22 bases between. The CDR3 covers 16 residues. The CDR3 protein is CASSRLGSVESDTQYF. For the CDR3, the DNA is TGTGCCAGCTCTCGGCTGGGTAGCGTTGAGTCAGATACGCAGTATTTT.

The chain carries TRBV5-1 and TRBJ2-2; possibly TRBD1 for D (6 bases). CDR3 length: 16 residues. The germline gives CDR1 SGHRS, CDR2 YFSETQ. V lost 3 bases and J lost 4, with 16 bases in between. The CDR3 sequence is CASSWTAQGPTGELFF. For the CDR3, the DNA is TGCGCCAGCAGCTGGACGGCACAGGGTCCCACCGGGGAGCTGTTTTTT.

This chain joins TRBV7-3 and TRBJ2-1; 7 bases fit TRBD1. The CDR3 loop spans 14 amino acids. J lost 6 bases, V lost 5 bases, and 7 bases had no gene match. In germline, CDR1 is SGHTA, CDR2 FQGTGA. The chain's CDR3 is CASSVDRVGNEQFF. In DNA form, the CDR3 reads TGTGCCAGCAGCGTAGACAGGGTAGGCAATGAGCAGTTCTTC. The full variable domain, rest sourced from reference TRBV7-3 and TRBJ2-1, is GAGVSQTPSNKVTEKGKYVELRCDPISGHTALYWYRQSLGQGPEFLIYFQGTGAADDSGLPNDRFFAVRPEGSVSTLKIQRTERGDSAVYLCASSVDRVGNEQFFGPGTRLTVL.

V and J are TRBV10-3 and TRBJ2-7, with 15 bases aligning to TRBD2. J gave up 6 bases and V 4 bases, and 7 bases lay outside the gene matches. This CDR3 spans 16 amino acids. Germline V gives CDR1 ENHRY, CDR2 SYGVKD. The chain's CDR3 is CAISVSPGLAGGEQYF. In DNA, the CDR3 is TGTGCCATCAGTGTGTCCCCGGGACTAGCGGGAGGCGAGCAGTACTTC.

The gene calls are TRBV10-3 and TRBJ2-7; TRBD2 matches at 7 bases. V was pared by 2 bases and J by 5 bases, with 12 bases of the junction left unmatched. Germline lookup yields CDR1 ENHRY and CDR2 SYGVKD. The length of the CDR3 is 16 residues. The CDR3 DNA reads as TGTGCCATCAGTGAGCGAGTACGGGGGGTCTGGGACGAGCAGTACTTC. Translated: CAISERVRGVWDEQYF.

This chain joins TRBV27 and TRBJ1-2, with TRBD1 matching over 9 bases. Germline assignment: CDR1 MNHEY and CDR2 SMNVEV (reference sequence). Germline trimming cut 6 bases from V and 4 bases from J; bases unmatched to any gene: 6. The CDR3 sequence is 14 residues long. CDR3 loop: CASSLQGAGYGYTF. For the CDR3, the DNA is TGTGCCAGCAGCTTACAGGGGGCTGGCTATGGCTACACCTTC.

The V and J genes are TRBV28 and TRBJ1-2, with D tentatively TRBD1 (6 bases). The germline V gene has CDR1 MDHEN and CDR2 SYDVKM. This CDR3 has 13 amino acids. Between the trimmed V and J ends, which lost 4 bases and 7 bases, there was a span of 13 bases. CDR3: CASSSQGRSGYTF. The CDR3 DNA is TGTGCCAGCAGTTCACAGGGAAGGAGTGGCTACACCTTC.

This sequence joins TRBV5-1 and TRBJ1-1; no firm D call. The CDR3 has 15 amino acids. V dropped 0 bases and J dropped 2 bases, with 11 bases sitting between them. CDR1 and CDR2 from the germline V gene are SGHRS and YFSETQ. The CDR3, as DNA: TGCGCCAGCAGCTTGGCCCAAGGGAGCAACACTGAAGCTTTCTTT. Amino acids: CASSLAQGSNTEAFF.

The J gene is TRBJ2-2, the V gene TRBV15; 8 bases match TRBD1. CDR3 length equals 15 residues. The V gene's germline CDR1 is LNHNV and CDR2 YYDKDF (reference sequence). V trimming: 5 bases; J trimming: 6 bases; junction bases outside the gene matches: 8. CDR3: CATSSDREGAGELFF. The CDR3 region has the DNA TGTGCCACCAGCTCGGACAGGGAAGGCGCCGGGGAGCTGTTTTTT.

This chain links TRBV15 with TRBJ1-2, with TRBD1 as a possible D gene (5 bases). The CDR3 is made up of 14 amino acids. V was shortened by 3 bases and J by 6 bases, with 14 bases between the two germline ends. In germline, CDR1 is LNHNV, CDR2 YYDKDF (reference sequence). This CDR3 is CATSSPDGGHGYTF. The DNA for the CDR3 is TGTGCCACCAGCAGCCCCGACGGGGGTCATGGCTACACCTTC.

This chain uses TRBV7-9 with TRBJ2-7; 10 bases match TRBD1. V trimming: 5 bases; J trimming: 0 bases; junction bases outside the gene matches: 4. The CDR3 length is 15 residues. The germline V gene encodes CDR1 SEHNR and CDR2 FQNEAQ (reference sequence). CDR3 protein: CASSETGGYSYEQYF. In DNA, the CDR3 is TGTGCCAGCAGCGAGACAGGGGGCTACTCCTACGAGCAGTACTTC.

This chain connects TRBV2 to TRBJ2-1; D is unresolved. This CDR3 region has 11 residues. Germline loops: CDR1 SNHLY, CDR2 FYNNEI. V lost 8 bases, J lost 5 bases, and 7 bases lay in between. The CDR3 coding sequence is TGTGCCAGCTTCTATCACAATGAGCAGTTCTTC. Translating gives CASFYHNEQFF.

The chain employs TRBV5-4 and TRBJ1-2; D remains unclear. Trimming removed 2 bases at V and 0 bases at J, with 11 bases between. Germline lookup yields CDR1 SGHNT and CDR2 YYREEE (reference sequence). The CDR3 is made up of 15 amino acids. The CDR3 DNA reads TGTGCCAGCAGCTTAAAACAGCCCGCTAACTATGGCTACACCTTC. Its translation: CASSLKQPANYGYTF.

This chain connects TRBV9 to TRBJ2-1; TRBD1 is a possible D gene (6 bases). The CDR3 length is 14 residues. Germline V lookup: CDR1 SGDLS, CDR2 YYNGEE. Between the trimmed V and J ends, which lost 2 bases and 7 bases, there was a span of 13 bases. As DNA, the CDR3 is TGTGCCAGCAGCGTGGGGGACATTGTTAATGAGCAGTTCTTC. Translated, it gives CASSVGDIVNEQFF.

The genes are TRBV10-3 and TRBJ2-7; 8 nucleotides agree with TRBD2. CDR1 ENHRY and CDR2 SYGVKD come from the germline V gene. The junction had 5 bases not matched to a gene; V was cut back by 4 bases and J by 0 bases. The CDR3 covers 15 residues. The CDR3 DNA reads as TGTGCCATCAGTGCCACTAGCGGACTCTCCTACGAGCAGTACTTC. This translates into CAISATSGLSYEQYF.

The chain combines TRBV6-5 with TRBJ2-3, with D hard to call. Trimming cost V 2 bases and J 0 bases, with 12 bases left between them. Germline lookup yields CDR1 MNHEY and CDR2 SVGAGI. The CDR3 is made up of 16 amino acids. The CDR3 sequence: CASSYGRSPSTDTQYF. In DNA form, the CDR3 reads TGTGCCAGCAGTTACGGCAGGTCACCTAGCACAGATACGCAGTATTTT.

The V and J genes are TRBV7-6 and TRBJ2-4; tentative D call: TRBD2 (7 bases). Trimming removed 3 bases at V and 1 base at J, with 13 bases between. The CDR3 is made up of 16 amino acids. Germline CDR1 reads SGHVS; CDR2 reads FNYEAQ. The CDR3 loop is CASSLTSGGAKNIQYF. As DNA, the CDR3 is TGTGCCAGCAGCTTGACGTCGGGGGGCGCCAAAAACATTCAGTACTTC.

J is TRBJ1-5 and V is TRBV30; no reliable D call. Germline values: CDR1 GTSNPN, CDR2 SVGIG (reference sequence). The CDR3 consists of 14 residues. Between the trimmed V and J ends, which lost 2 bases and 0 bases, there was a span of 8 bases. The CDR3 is CAWSSGYSNQPQHF. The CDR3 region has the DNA TGTGCCTGGAGTTCAGGTTATAGCAATCAGCCCCAGCATTTT.

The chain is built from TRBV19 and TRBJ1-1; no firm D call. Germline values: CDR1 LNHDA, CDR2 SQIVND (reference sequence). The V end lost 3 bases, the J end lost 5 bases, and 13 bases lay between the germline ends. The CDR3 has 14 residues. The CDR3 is CASSMDFPGTEAFF. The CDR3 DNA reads TGTGCCAGTAGTATGGATTTTCCGGGGACTGAAGCTTTCTTT.

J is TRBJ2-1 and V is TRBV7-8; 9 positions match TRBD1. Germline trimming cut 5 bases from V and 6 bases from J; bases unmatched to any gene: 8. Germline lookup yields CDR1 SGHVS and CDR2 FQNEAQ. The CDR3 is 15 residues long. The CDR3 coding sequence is TGTGCCAGCAGCACAACCGGGACAGGGAGCAATGAGCAGTTCTTC. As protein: CASSTTGTGSNEQFF. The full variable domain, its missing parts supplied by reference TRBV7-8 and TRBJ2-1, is GAGVSQSPRYKVAKRGQDVALRCDPISGHVSLFWYQQALGQGPEFLTYFQNEAQLDKSGLPSDRFFAERPEGSVSTLKIQRTQQEDSAVYLCASSTTGTGSNEQFFGPGTRLTVL.

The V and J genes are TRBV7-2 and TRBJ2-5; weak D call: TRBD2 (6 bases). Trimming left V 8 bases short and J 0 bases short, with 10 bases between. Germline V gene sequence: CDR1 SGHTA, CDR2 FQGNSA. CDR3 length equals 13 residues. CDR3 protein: CASRGANQETQYF. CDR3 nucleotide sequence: TGTGCCAGCCGCGGGGCGAACCAAGAGACCCAGTACTTC. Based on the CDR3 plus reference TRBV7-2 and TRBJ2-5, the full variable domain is GAGVSQSPSNKVTEKGKDVELRCDPISGHTALYWYRQSLGQGLEFLIYFQGNSAPDKSGLPSDRFSAERTGGSVSTLTIQRTQQEDSAVYLCASRGANQETQYFGPGTRLLVL.

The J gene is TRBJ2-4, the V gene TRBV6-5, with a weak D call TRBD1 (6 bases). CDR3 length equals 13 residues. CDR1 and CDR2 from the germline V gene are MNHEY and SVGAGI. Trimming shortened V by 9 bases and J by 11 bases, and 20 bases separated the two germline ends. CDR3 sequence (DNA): TGTGCCAGTAAAACACGAGTCCAGGGGCTTCAGTACTTC. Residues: CASKTRVQGLQYF.

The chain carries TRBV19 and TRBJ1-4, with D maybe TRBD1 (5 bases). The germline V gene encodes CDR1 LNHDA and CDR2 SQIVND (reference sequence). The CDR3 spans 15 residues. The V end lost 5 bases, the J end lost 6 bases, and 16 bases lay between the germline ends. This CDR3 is CASSFDDSWYEKLFF. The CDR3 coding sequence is TGTGCCAGTAGTTTCGACGACAGCTGGTATGAAAAACTGTTTTTT. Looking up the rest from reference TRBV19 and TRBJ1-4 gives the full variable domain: DGGITQSPKYLFRKEGQNVTLSCEQNLNHDAMYWYRQDPGQGLRLIYYSQIVNDFQKGDIAEGYSVSREKKESFPLTVTSAQKNPTAFYLCASSFDDSWYEKLFFGSGTQLSVL.

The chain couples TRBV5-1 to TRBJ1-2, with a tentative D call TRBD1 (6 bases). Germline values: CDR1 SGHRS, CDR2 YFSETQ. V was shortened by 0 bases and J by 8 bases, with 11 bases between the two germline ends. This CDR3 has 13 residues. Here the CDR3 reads CASSLEAGVGYTF. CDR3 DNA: TGCGCCAGCAGCTTGGAGGCAGGGGTAGGCTACACCTTC.

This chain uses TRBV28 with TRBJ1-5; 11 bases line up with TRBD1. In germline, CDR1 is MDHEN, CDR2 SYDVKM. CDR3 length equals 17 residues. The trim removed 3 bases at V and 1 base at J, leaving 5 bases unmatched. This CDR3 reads CASSFRTGGQSNQPQHF. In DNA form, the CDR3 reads TGTGCCAGCAGTTTCCGGACAGGGGGCCAAAGCAATCAGCCCCAGCATTTT.